Below are 25 T cell receptor beta chains sequenced from a single sample in a study of cytomegalovirus exposure and HLA in healthy donors. The table came from immunoSEQ multiplex PCR; TCRdb's copy has only in-frame clones and leaves some out. The sample carries around 73,000 clones, around 90% recorded once. The source material was PBMCs. These receptor sequences come from a woman under 30 in good health and CMV-seropositive.

V and J are TRBV19 and TRBJ2-2; 7 bases match TRBD1. V was clipped by 5 bases and J by 4 bases; unmatched bases: 10. The CDR3 is made up of 16 amino acids. Looked up from germline, CDR1 is LNHDA and CDR2 is SQIVND (reference sequence). The CDR3 bases are TGTGCCAGTAGTTGGGGGCTCACAGGGGCCACCGGGGAGCTGTTTTTT. As protein: CASSWGLTGATGELFF.

J is TRBJ2-1 and V is TRBV6-1, with 7 positions matching TRBD2. CDR3 length: 17 amino acids. Germline CDR1 MNHNS, CDR2 SASEGT. The V and J ends lost 4 bases and 4 bases, in that order; junction bases with no gene match: 13. CDR3 nucleotides: TGTGCCAGCAGTGGGGGGACTATGTCGGTTGCATACAATGAGCAGTTCTTC. This encodes CASSGGTMSVAYNEQFF.

The chain links TRBV6-5 to TRBJ2-1, with 9 bases aligning to TRBD2. CDR1 and CDR2 from the germline V gene are MNHEY and SVGAGI. V trimming: 2 bases; J trimming: 0 bases; junction bases outside the gene matches: 2. CDR3 length: 16 amino acids. CDR3 sequence (DNA): TGTGCCAGCAGTTACCGCGGGGGGGCCTCCTACAATGAGCAGTTCTTC. It codes for CASSYRGGASYNEQFF.

The chain recombines TRBV6-1 with TRBJ1-2; tentatively, D is TRBD1 (5 bases). The V end was cut by 6 bases, the J end by 8 bases, with 22 bases between. Germline V gives CDR1 MNHNS, CDR2 SASEGT. The CDR3 consists of 15 residues. CDR3 in DNA: TGTGCCAGCAGCGGGGACGTGGGTTGGAGGGGAGGCTACACCTTC. It encodes CASSGDVGWRGGYTF.

The rearrangement links TRBV28 to TRBJ1-1; D call uncertain. CDR3 size: 11 residues. The ends were cut back, 6 bases at V and 6 bases at J, with 8 bases in the middle. The germline CDR1 and CDR2 sequences are MDHEN and SYDVKM. The chain's CDR3 is CASRGRPEAFF. CDR3 bases: TGTGCCAGCAGAGGGAGACCTGAAGCTTTCTTT.

The chain recombines TRBV4-2 with TRBJ2-1, with 7 bases that match TRBD2. CDR3 length: 13 residues. The J segment lost 15 bases and the V segment lost 0 bases, leaving 8 bases of the junction unmatched. Germline CDR1 LGHNA, CDR2 YNFKEQ. This CDR3 is CASSQDQAKRGFF. The CDR3 nucleotides read TGTGCCAGCAGCCAAGATCAGGCTAAGCGGGGGTTCTTC.

The genes are TRBV27 and TRBJ2-2; D is possibly TRBD1 (5 bases). Germline CDR1 reads MNHEY; CDR2 reads SMNVEV (reference sequence). The CDR3 contains 15 residues. Trimming removed 4 bases at V and 1 base at J, with 10 bases between. DNA of the CDR3: TGTGCCAGCAGTTATACACAGGTGAACACCGGGGAGCTGTTTTTT. This translates into CASSYTQVNTGELFF.

The rearrangement links TRBV11-2 to TRBJ2-7, with TRBD1 matching over 7 bases. This CDR3 spans 18 amino acids. V was clipped by 7 bases and J by 7 bases; unmatched bases: 25. Germline V CDR1 and CDR2: SGHAT, FQNNGV. The CDR3 reads CASTLNRGFGQGVGEQYF. The CDR3 DNA sequence: TGTGCCAGCACCCTAAACCGCGGGTTTGGCCAGGGGGTTGGGGAGCAGTACTTC. Using reference TRBV11-2 and TRBJ2-7 for the parts outside the CDR3, the full variable domain is EAGVAQSPRYKIIEKRQSVAFWCNPISGHATLYWYQQILGQGPKLLIQFQNNGVVDDSQLPKDRFSAERLKGVDSTLKIQPAKLEDSAVYLCASTLNRGFGQGVGEQYFGPGTRLTVT.

The chain uses TRBV18 and TRBJ2-7; 8 positions match TRBD2. Germline lookup yields CDR1 KGHSH and CDR2 LQKENI. The CDR3 runs to 16 residues. V dropped 3 bases and J dropped 5; count of bases not matched to a gene: 12. The CDR3 sequence is CASSPPLASGWDEQYF. The DNA of the CDR3 is TGTGCCAGCTCACCCCCGTTGGCTAGCGGGTGGGACGAGCAGTACTTC.

The chain recombines TRBV6-1 with TRBJ1-3; 9 bases fit TRBD1. The CDR3 is 16 amino acids. Germline values: CDR1 MNHNS, CDR2 SASEGT. After removal of 1 base from V and 3 bases from J, the junction contained 4 bases not matched to a gene. The CDR3 sequence is CASSEGTGGFGNTIYF. Here the CDR3 DNA reads TGTGCCAGCAGTGAAGGCACAGGGGGCTTTGGAAACACCATATATTTT.

This clone was counted a few times. The chain employs TRBV9 and TRBJ1-2; D unresolved. This CDR3 region has 13 residues. The germline V gene has CDR1 SGDLS and CDR2 YYNGEE. V lost 3 bases to trimming and J lost 0 bases, with 6 bases between them. Written as DNA, the CDR3 is TGTGCCAGCAGCGAGACACCTAACTATGGCTACACCTTC. Protein sequence: CASSETPNYGYTF.

The chain employs TRBV4-2 and TRBJ2-2; 8 bases are shared with TRBD1. The CDR3 contains 17 residues. Germline loops: CDR1 LGHNA, CDR2 YNFKEQ. The trim removed 0 bases at V and 3 bases at J, leaving 6 bases unmatched. Written as DNA, the CDR3 is TGTGCCAGCAGCCAAGATTGGACAGGGATGGACACCGGGGAGCTGTTTTTT. Its protein is CASSQDWTGMDTGELFF.

The chain employs TRBV4-2 and TRBJ2-1; 12 nucleotides match TRBD1. Germline trimming cut 0 bases from V and 9 bases from J; bases unmatched to any gene: 6. CDR1 and CDR2 (germline): LGHNA, YNFKEQ. This CDR3 comprises 16 residues. The CDR3 DNA is TGTGCCAGCAGCCAAGATGGGGACAGGGGGCTTTTTGAGCAGTTCTTC. As protein: CASSQDGDRGLFEQFF.

DNA of the CDR3: TGTGCCAGCAGCTATGGGCGGGACAGAAGGACCGGGGAGCTGTTTTTT. It specifies CASSYGRDRRTGELFF. The chain links TRBV7-2 to TRBJ2-2; D is possibly TRBD1 (7 bases). The CDR3 consists of 16 residues. The germline V and J ends were trimmed by 4 bases and 5 bases, with 17 bases remaining between them. Germline loops: CDR1 SGHTA, CDR2 FQGNSA.

The chain is built from TRBV10-2 and TRBJ2-1; D possibly corresponds to TRBD1 (5 bases). CDR3 length: 16 amino acids. Germline loops: CDR1 WSHSY, CDR2 SAAADI. Trimming took off 2 bases at V and 6 bases at J, with 17 bases between the two ends. The DNA for the CDR3 is TGCGCCAGCAGTGAGGTTCGCGACAGCTCAGGCAATGAGCAGTTCTTC. The encoded protein is CASSEVRDSSGNEQFF.

This rearrangement joins TRBV6-6 to TRBJ2-1, with a weak D call TRBD2 (7 bases). CDR3 length: 15 amino acids. Germline loops: CDR1 MNHNY, CDR2 SVGAGI (reference sequence). With 0 bases removed from V and 7 bases from J, the gap between germline ends came to 13 bases. CDR3 sequence reads: CASSYSGGQLNEQFF. For the CDR3, the DNA is TGTGCCAGCAGTTACTCGGGGGGGCAATTGAATGAGCAGTTCTTC.

This clone occurred once. V is TRBV5-1 and J is TRBJ1-3; D ambiguous. V was trimmed by 0 bases and J by 3 bases, leaving 7 bases between them. CDR1 is SGHRS, CDR2 YFSETQ, per germline. CDR3 length: 14 residues. The CDR3 nucleotides read TGCGCCAGCAGCTTGGTGGTCGGTGGAAACACCATATATTTT. Protein sequence: CASSLVVGGNTIYF.

The V and J genes are TRBV7-2 and TRBJ2-4, with no clear D. V lost 6 bases, J lost 4 bases, and 7 bases lay in between. This CDR3 is built from 12 residues. The germline V gene has CDR1 SGHTA and CDR2 FQGNSA. Here the CDR3 DNA reads TGTGCCAGCAGGTCCGGGAAAAACATTCAGTACTTC. Encoded protein: CASRSGKNIQYF.

V is TRBV7-2 and J is TRBJ2-1; D unresolved. Trimming stripped 1 base from V and 3 bases from J, with 4 bases between. The CDR3 loop spans 13 amino acids. Germline V lookup: CDR1 SGHTA, CDR2 FQGNSA. The CDR3 DNA is TGTGCCAGCAGCTTAGACTACTACAATGAGCAGTTCTTC. This codes for CASSLDYYNEQFF. Combining the CDR3 with reference TRBV7-2 and TRBJ2-1 gives the whole variable domain GAGVSQSPSNKVTEKGKDVELRCDPISGHTALYWYRQSLGQGLEFLIYFQGNSAPDKSGLPSDRFSAERTGGSVSTLTIQRTQQEDSAVYLCASSLDYYNEQFFGPGTRLTVL.

Of note for this clone: At the DNA level, this CDR3 is encoded by other sequences in the same sample as well. The rearrangement joins TRBV4-1 to TRBJ2-3; TRBD2 aligns across 8 bases. The germline CDR1 and CDR2 sequences are MGHRA and YSYEKL. The CDR3 consists of 17 residues. V was pared by 2 bases and J by 2 bases, with 9 bases of the junction left unmatched. The CDR3 DNA reads TGCGCCAGCAGCCAACCGGTCGGGGGGGCCATCACAGATACGCAGTATTTT. Translating it yields CASSQPVGGAITDTQYF.

CDR3 DNA sequence: TGTGCCTGGAGCCCCAGGGGGCGCGGCGGTAGTGAAAAACTGTTTTTT. It codes for CAWSPRGRGGSEKLFF. The chain has TRBV30 and TRBJ1-4; 8 bases match TRBD1. Trimming cost V 3 bases and J 7 bases; bases outside gene matches: 13. Germline V gene data show CDR1 as GTSNPN and CDR2 as SVGIG (reference sequence). The CDR3 totals 16 residues.

The chain employs TRBV4-2 and TRBJ1-2; D may be TRBD1 (5 bases). V lost 0 bases and J 6 bases, leaving 17 bases between the germline ends. CDR1 is LGHNA, CDR2 YNFKEQ, per germline. The CDR3 spans 16 residues. The CDR3 spells CASSQELSGRVNGYTF. The CDR3 DNA follows: TGTGCCAGCAGCCAAGAATTGTCCGGCAGGGTCAATGGCTACACCTTC.

V and J are TRBV7-9 and TRBJ1-1; weak D call: TRBD1 (5 bases). The CDR3 totals 13 residues. The germline V gene encodes CDR1 SEHNR and CDR2 FQNEAQ (reference sequence). Between the trimmed V and J ends, which lost 5 bases and 1 base, there was a span of 8 bases. The CDR3 DNA reads TGTGCCAGCAGCCCGGGGGGGAACACTGAAGCTTTCTTT. Translating gives CASSPGGNTEAFF.

V is TRBV10-3 and J is TRBJ2-5, with TRBD2 matching over 11 bases. The CDR3 consists of 15 residues. Germline CDR1 ENHRY, CDR2 SYGVKD. J gave up 3 bases and V 10 bases, and 10 bases lay outside the gene matches. CDR3 DNA: TGTGCCACCAGCGGGGGACTAGCGGTAGAAGAGACCCAGTACTTC. Its protein product is CATSGGLAVEETQYF.

The chain joins TRBV7-9 to TRBJ2-7; no clear D. From germline, CDR1 is SEHNR and CDR2 FQNEAQ (reference sequence). V lost 2 bases and J 5 bases, leaving 7 bases between the germline ends. CDR3 length: 12 amino acids. The CDR3 nucleotides read TGTGCCAGCAGCTTAATACCAGACGAGCAGTACTTC. This gives the protein CASSLIPDEQYF.